This passage covers 18 T cell receptor beta chains from one sample sequenced in a study of T cell changes during pregnancy in multiple sclerosis. Produced via immunoSEQ multiplex PCR; TCRdb's table is partial and in-frame only. Here the sample spans some 5,300 clones, approximately 77% being singletons. Sequencing was performed on CD8+ T cells from peripheral blood mononuclear cells, taken in the second trimester of pregnancy. These receptors were collected from a female donor in good health, enrolled as a control in a pregnancy study.

The rearrangement joins TRBV4-2 to TRBJ2-2; 8 bases are a match to TRBD1. The CDR3 spans 14 residues. V gave up 7 bases and J gave up 6 bases; unmatched junction bases: 7. Germline-derived CDR1 and CDR2 are LGHNA and YNFKEQ. CDR3 amino acids: CASKDREDSGELFF. CDR3 bases: TGTGCCAGCAAGGACAGGGAAGATTCCGGGGAGCTGTTTTTT.

A few counts support this clone. The chain uses TRBV7-9 and TRBJ2-7, with D possibly TRBD1 on 5 matching bases. The ends were cut back, 8 bases at V and 7 bases at J, with 18 bases in the middle. CDR3 length equals 13 residues. Germline CDR1 reads SEHNR; CDR2 reads FQNEAQ (reference sequence). In DNA, the CDR3 is TGTGCCAGCCTCAAGGCAGGGTCGGAAGAGCAGTACTTC. Translation gives CASLKAGSEEQYF.

Only a few counts were recorded for this clone. The chain is built from TRBV27 and TRBJ1-6, with TRBD1 as a possible D gene (5 bases). Germline V gene lookup returns CDR1 MNHEY and CDR2 SMNVEV (reference sequence). This CDR3 is 12 amino acids long. V was clipped by 7 bases and J by 12 bases, with 13 bases between them. CDR3 loop: CASTQGLKPLHF. For the CDR3, the DNA is TGTGCCAGCACCCAGGGTCTTAAACCCCTCCACTTT.

This clone occurred a few times. J is TRBJ2-7 and V is TRBV27; D is perhaps TRBD1 (6 bases). V lost 6 bases to trimming and J lost 7 bases, with 19 bases between them. The CDR3 contains 14 residues. Germline assignment: CDR1 MNHEY and CDR2 SMNVEV (reference sequence). Here the CDR3 DNA reads TGTGCCAGCAGCCTCCTCCTGGGGGCAGAAGAGCAGTACTTC. Protein: CASSLLLGAEEQYF.

The chain combines TRBV18 with TRBJ2-1, with 7 bases identical to TRBD1. Germline V CDR1 and CDR2: KGHSH, LQKENI. The junction had 6 bases not matched to a gene; V was cut back by 5 bases and J by 5 bases. This CDR3 spans 14 amino acids. The CDR3 bases are TGTGCCAGCTCAGACAGGGCTAAGGACAATGAGCAGTTCTTC. This sequence encodes CASSDRAKDNEQFF.

This clone was picked up a small number of times. The gene calls are TRBV12-5 and TRBJ1-1; 8 bases match TRBD1. Germline-derived CDR1 and CDR2 are LGHNT and FRNRAP. The CDR3 is 13 amino acids. Losses at the gene ends were 2 bases for V and 10 bases for J; bases not matched to a gene: 6. The CDR3 spells CASGLNFGQGAFF. In DNA, the CDR3 is TGTGCTAGTGGTTTGAATTTCGGACAGGGAGCTTTCTTT.

The chain joins TRBV6-1 to TRBJ2-7; 7 bases line up with TRBD1. J was trimmed by 5 bases and V by 2 bases; bases with no gene match: 6. The CDR3 is made up of 14 amino acids. CDR1 and CDR2 (germline): MNHNS, SASEGT. The CDR3 sequence: CASSERQGSDEQYF. The CDR3 DNA is TGTGCCAGCAGTGAAAGACAGGGTTCCGACGAGCAGTACTTC.

By share, this clone counts as large (0.1 to 1%). The genes are TRBV9 and TRBJ1-2; 10 bases agree with TRBD1. The CDR3 covers 15 residues. V lost 3 bases and J lost 5; bases outside the gene matches: 7. Germline CDR1 reads SGDLS; CDR2 reads YYNGEE. CDR3 residues: CASSAAEDRGYGYTF. CDR3 coding DNA: TGTGCCAGCAGCGCAGCAGAGGACAGGGGGTATGGCTACACCTTC.

The chain employs TRBV7-9 and TRBJ2-7, with D tentatively TRBD2 (6 bases). CDR3 length: 15 amino acids. Germline CDR1 SEHNR, CDR2 FQNEAQ (reference sequence). Trimming shortened V by 1 base and J by 3 bases, and 13 bases separated the two germline ends. The CDR3 coding sequence is TGTGCCAGCAGCTTAGGCGGGACGCCGAACTACGAGCAGTACTTC. This sequence encodes CASSLGGTPNYEQYF.

The V and J genes are TRBV1 and TRBJ1-5; the table's D call of TRBD1 was not tested on the DNA. TRBV1 is recorded as a pseudogene. CDR3 length: 18 amino acids. DNA for the CDR3: TGCACCAGCAGCCGACCGACCCGGACAGGGGACGGTTATCAGCCCCAGCATTTT. This sequence encodes CTSSRPTRTGDGYQPQHF.

V gene TRBV7-3 combines with J gene TRBJ2-7, with 7 bases that match TRBD2. The germline gives CDR1 SGHTA, CDR2 FQGTGA. The CDR3 covers 15 residues. The junction had 9 bases not matched to a gene; V was cut back by 5 bases and J by 2 bases. The CDR3 sequence: CASSHPREAPYEQYF. The CDR3 bases are TGTGCCAGCAGCCACCCTCGGGAGGCCCCCTACGAGCAGTACTTC. Variable domain in full (rest from reference TRBV7-3 and TRBJ2-7): GAGVSQTPSNKVTEKGKYVELRCDPISGHTALYWYRQSLGQGPEFLIYFQGTGAADDSGLPNDRFFAVRPEGSVSTLKIQRTERGDSAVYLCASSHPREAPYEQYFGPGTRLTVT.

The V gene is TRBV6-5, the J gene TRBJ2-7, with D maybe TRBD1 (6 bases). Trimming pared 0 bases from V and 4 bases from J, leaving 13 bases between. Germline assignment: CDR1 MNHEY and CDR2 SVGAGI. This CDR3 is built from 15 residues. CDR3 bases: TGTGCCAGCAGTTACTCCGGGACAACTAAATACGAGCAGTACTTC. Translated: CASSYSGTTKYEQYF.

The CDR3 nucleotides read TGTGCCAGCAGCGTAGAGGGCAGGGGTGGGGATACGCAGTATTTT. Translating gives CASSVEGRGGDTQYF. The chain recombines TRBV9 with TRBJ2-3, with a tentative D call TRBD1 (6 bases). Germline V gene sequence: CDR1 SGDLS, CDR2 YYNGEE. V was pared by 0 bases and J by 6 bases, with 14 bases between. CDR3 length: 15 residues.

The chain's CDR3 is CAISEPGTSNLDGYEQYF. The CDR3 nucleotides are TGTGCCATCAGTGAGCCAGGGACTAGCAATCTAGATGGCTACGAGCAGTACTTC. The J gene is TRBJ2-7, the V gene TRBV10-3; 9 nucleotides agree with TRBD2. The CDR3 consists of 18 residues. CDR1 ENHRY and CDR2 SYGVKD come from the germline V gene. The V gene end was trimmed by 2 bases and the J gene end by 3 bases; junction bases not matched to a gene: 14.

The CDR3 sequence is CASSAGTGGDEQFF. The CDR3 nucleotides are TGTGCCAGCAGCGCGGGGACAGGGGGTGATGAGCAGTTCTTC. The chain couples TRBV7-8 to TRBJ2-1, with 11 bases matching TRBD1. With V trimmed by 5 bases and J by 8 bases, 5 bases remained unmatched. This CDR3 has 14 amino acids. Germline V gene data show CDR1 as SGHVS and CDR2 as FQNEAQ.

This clone was counted only a few times. The chain has TRBV27 and TRBJ1-2; 11 bases are a match to TRBD1. Germline trimming cut 5 bases from V and 3 bases from J; bases unmatched to any gene: 2. This CDR3 region has 14 residues. Germline V gives CDR1 MNHEY, CDR2 SMNVEV (reference sequence). The CDR3 sequence: CASSGTGGHYGYTF. The CDR3 DNA follows: TGTGCCAGCAGTGGGACAGGGGGTCACTATGGCTACACCTTC.

This chain joins TRBV6-4 and TRBJ2-5, with 7 bases matching TRBD2. Trimming removed 0 bases from V and 4 bases from J; junction bases left unmatched: 8. The CDR3 has 16 amino acids. Germline V gives CDR1 MRHNA, CDR2 SNTAGT. Written as DNA, the CDR3 is TGTGCCAGCAGTGACTCCCCGGGGAGCGGGGTAGAGACCCAGTACTTC. This sequence encodes CASSDSPGSGVETQYF.

In its sample, this clone was seen once. The J gene is TRBJ2-7, the V gene TRBV7-8, with D maybe TRBD1 (5 bases). This CDR3 is built from 11 residues. V gave up 8 bases and J gave up 6 bases, with 11 bases separating them. Germline lookup yields CDR1 SGHVS and CDR2 FQNEAQ. The CDR3 protein is CASDSGFEQYF. CDR3 nucleotide sequence: TGTGCCAGCGACAGTGGGTTCGAGCAGTACTTC. Combining the CDR3 with reference TRBV7-8 and TRBJ2-7 gives the whole variable domain GAGVSQSPRYKVAKRGQDVALRCDPISGHVSLFWYQQALGQGPEFLTYFQNEAQLDKSGLPSDRFFAERPEGSVSTLKIQRTQQEDSAVYLCASDSGFEQYFGPGTRLTVT.